Listed below are T cell receptor beta chains from one sample, sequenced in a study of T cell responses to AZD1222 COVID-19 vaccine. Data came from immunoSEQ multiplex PCR; TCRdb stores just in-frame clones and leaves some out. The data show some 150,000 clones, around 94% seen once. This specimen was peripheral blood, taken on day 0 of AZD1222 vaccination. The receptors derive from an adult in good health. The CDR3 runs from the conserved cysteine through the conserved F or W. A D gene is named only where the DNA matches it firmly. Clone size, where shown, is once, few, many, or a class for clones that have expanded.

v_call	j_call	clone_size	d_call	cdr3_nt	cdr3_aa
TRBV5-6	TRBJ1-2	.	.	TGTGCCAGCACTCTCTCCGACGGAGGAGGGGGCTATGGCTACACCTTC	CASTLSDGGGGYGYTF
TRBV4-3	TRBJ2-7	.	.	TGCGCCAGCAGCCAAGATATCGGCGGGGGCAACGAGCAGTACTTC	CASSQDIGGGNEQYF
TRBV6-5	TRBJ1-6	once	TRBD1	TGTGCCAGCAGTTACGGGACAGCTAATTCACCCCTCCACTTT	CASSYGTANSPLHF
TRBV6-1	TRBJ2-2	.	.	TGTGCCAGCAGTGAAAGAAAATCAGTATCGATAACCGGGGAGCTGTTTTTT	CASSERKSVSITGELFF
TRBV5-4	TRBJ1-2	once	TRBD1	TGTGCCAGCAGCTTGGAACAGGGGGCATATGGCTACACCTTC	CASSLEQGAYGYTF
TRBV6-1	TRBJ2-2	once	.	TGTGCCAGCAGTGAAATCGGCGCGAACACCGGGGAGCTGTTTTTT	CASSEIGANTGELFF
TRBV5-6	TRBJ2-1	.	.	TGTGCCAGCATTAACGCCCGCGGGCTAGCCTACAATGAGCAGTTCTTC	CASINARGLAYNEQFF
TRBV11-2	TRBJ1-6	.	.	TGTGCCAGCAGTCCGGGAAATAATTCACCCCTCCACTTT	CASSPGNNSPLHF
TRBV3-1/TRBV3-2	TRBJ1-5	.	.	TGTGCCAGCAGCCGTCGGGACGGCCCATACCCCCAGCATTTT	CASSRRDGPYPQHF
TRBV24-1	TRBJ1-2	.	.	TGTGCCACCAGTGATTCGAGGGACGGCTACACCTTC	CATSDSRDGYTF
TRBV12-3/TRBV12-4	TRBJ2-1	once	.	TGTGCCAGCAGTTTAGATAGCCCTTATGAGCAGTTCTTC	CASSLDSPYEQFF
TRBV3-1/TRBV3-2	TRBJ1-6	.	.	TGTGCCAGCAGCCAAGTCGGACGGAATAATTCACCCCTCCACTTT	CASSQVGRNNSPLHF
TRBV18	TRBJ1-2	once	TRBD1	TGTGCCAGCTCACCATCTCCCCCCAGGCAGGGGGTGGGCTACACCTTC	CASSPSPPRQGVGYTF
TRBV9	TRBJ2-1	.	.	TGTGCCAGCAGCGTAGGGTCAAGCGGAGAGCAGTTCTTC	CASSVGSSGEQFF
TRBV7-9	TRBJ2-5	.	TRBD2	TGTGCCAGCACCCCGGGACTAGCTGGGGAGACCCAGTACTTC	CASTPGLAGETQYF
TRBV9	TRBJ1-1	once	.	TGTGCCAGCAGCGTAAGCGGTGCGAACACTGAAGCTTTCTTT	CASSVSGANTEAFF
TRBV27	TRBJ2-3	.	TRBD1	TGTGCCAGCAGCGGACACCCCCTAGACAGGGATGGAGCAGATACGCAGTATTTT	CASSGHPLDRDGADTQYF
TRBV10-3	TRBJ2-5	.	.	TGTGCCATCAGGGACCAAGAGACCCAGTACTTC	CAIRDQETQYF
TRBV5-1	TRBJ1-3	.	TRBD1	TGCGCCAGCAGCCAGGGGGTCCTGGGCTCTGGAAACACCATATATTTT	CASSQGVLGSGNTIYF
TRBV11-3	TRBJ1-6	.	.	TGTGCCAGCAGCTTAATTAGGTCCGGCTCCTATAATTCACCCCTCCACTTT	CASSLIRSGSYNSPLHF
TRBV14	TRBJ1-1	.	TRBD1	TGTGCCAGCAGCCGATTACAGGGGGCGCTTGGTGAAGCTTTCTTT	CASSRLQGALGEAFF
TRBV6-5	TRBJ1-6	once	TRBD1	TGTGCCAGCAGTTACGGACAGGGATTTCGATCACCCCTCCACTTT	CASSYGQGFRSPLHF
TRBV11-3	TRBJ2-3	.	TRBD2	TGTGCCAGCAGCTTAGCGGGGGGGCTTGGAGATACGCAGTATTTT	CASSLAGGLGDTQYF
TRBV4-1	TRBJ2-4	.	TRBD1	TGCGCCAGCAGCCCCTACAGGGGCCAAAACATTCAGTACTTC	CASSPYRGQNIQYF
TRBV10-3	TRBJ2-7	.	.	TGTGCCATCAGTGTAATCCCCTACGAGCAGTACTTC	CAISVIPYEQYF
TRBV3-1/TRBV3-2	TRBJ2-7	.	.	TGTGCCACTTCGTCGGGGGTACCCTACGAGCAGTACTTC	CATSSGVPYEQYF
TRBV28	TRBJ2-4	.	.	TGTGCCAGCAGTTTAACCGGGACAGCCAAAAACATTCAGTACTTC	CASSLTGTAKNIQYF
TRBV19	TRBJ1-1	.	.	TGTGCCAGTAGTATTGCGGAAGGGCACACTGAAGCTTTCTTT	CASSIAEGHTEAFF
TRBV27	TRBJ2-7	.	TRBD1	TGTGCCAGCGGGGGACAGACCTCCTACGAGCAGTACTTC	CASGGQTSYEQYF
TRBV27	TRBJ2-7	once	.	TGTGCCAGCAGTTTAAATCGGCAGTACGAGCAGTACTTC	CASSLNRQYEQYF
TRBV6-5	TRBJ2-3	.	.	TGTGCCAGCAGTTACCAGAGGGGAGTCTCAGATACGCAGTATTTT	CASSYQRGVSDTQYF
TRBV19	TRBJ1-1	.	TRBD1	TGTGCCAGTAGTTTGCGTTCCGACAGGGTGGCTTTCTTT	CASSLRSDRVAFF
TRBV18	TRBJ1-4	.	.	TGTGCCAGCTCCTCGCAGGCAACTAATGAAAAACTGTTTTTT	CASSSQATNEKLFF
TRBV5-1	TRBJ2-5	.	TRBD2	TGCGCCAGCAACCTAGCGGGGACGGGACGGGAGACCCAGTACTTC	CASNLAGTGRETQYF
TRBV5-1	TRBJ1-2	.	TRBD1	TGCGCCAGCAGCGAACAGGGGACCGGTGGCTATGGCTACACCTTC	CASSEQGTGGYGYTF
TRBV9	TRBJ2-5	.	.	TGTGCCAGCAGCGTAGGACTCGGGGAGACCCAGTACTTC	CASSVGLGETQYF
TRBV4-2	TRBJ1-2	.	.	TGTGCCAGCAGCCAAGATATCGGACAACCTAACTATGGCTACACCTTC	CASSQDIGQPNYGYTF
TRBV7-2	TRBJ1-1	.	.	TGTGCCAGCAGCTTGCCTCGGGAGGGCACTGAAGCTTTCTTT	CASSLPREGTEAFF
TRBV28	TRBJ1-2	once	.	TGTGCCAGCAGTTTACTAGGGGTTAACTATGGCTACACTTTC	CASSLLGVNYGYTF
TRBV11-2	TRBJ2-7	.	TRBD2	TGTGCCAGCAGCTTAGTGGGACTAGCGTTGGACGAGCAGTACTTC	CASSLVGLALDEQYF
TRBV24-1	TRBJ2-2	.	.	TGTGCCACCAGTGATCTTGGGGCGGGACAGAAGACAACCGGGGAGCTGTTTTTT	CATSDLGAGQKTTGELFF
TRBV5-4	TRBJ2-1	once	TRBD2	TGTGCCAGCAGCTTCCCCGGGACTAGCTTTCCTGAGCAGTTCTTC	CASSFPGTSFPEQFF
TRBV6-5	TRBJ1-1	once	TRBD1	TGTGCCAGCAGGCAAGGGACAGGGGGAGCTTTCTTT	CASRQGTGGAFF
TRBV6-2/TRBV6-3	TRBJ1-5	.	.	TGTGCCAGCAGTAACATTTACTCCGACGGTCAGCCCCAGCATTTT	CASSNIYSDGQPQHF
TRBV19	TRBJ1-1	.	TRBD1	TGTGCCAGTAGACTCTCGGGACAGGGATTCACTGAAGCTTTCTTT	CASRLSGQGFTEAFF
TRBV5-4	TRBJ1-2	.	TRBD1	TGTGCCAGCAGCTTTACCAGGGGGGATTACTATGGCTACACCTTC	CASSFTRGDYYGYTF
TRBV6-5	TRBJ1-2	once	.	TGTGCCAGCAGTTACTCCCCCGGGAGTCGTGGCGGCTACACCTTC	CASSYSPGSRGGYTF